These T cell receptor beta chains were read from a single sample in a study of response to subunit inactivated influenza vaccine. Each CDR3 protein gets one entry after TCRdb re-called the RT-PCR reads with MiXCR. The sample lists under 800,000 distinct CDR3 sequences; about 14% were seen once. Source: PBMCs from blood, taken approximately 15 days before vaccination. The receptor set was obtained from a man aged 45-65 years who received an inactivated influenza vaccine. Both conserved end residues are part of each CDR3. The order of the fields is V gene, D gene, CDR3 protein. D genes are given only for firm matches.

TRBV6-1,-,CASSQGLLGQPQHF
TRBV5-1,TRBD2,CASSLFPTSGRSSYNEQFF
TRBV4-1,TRBD1,CASSHGQGVGEQFF
TRBV29-1,-,CSVEPTWEETQYF
TRBV12-3/TRBV12-4,TRBD2,CASSTGRVSYEQYF
TRBV7-2,TRBD2,CASSYGGATYNEQFF
TRBV7-2,-,CASSFASNTEAFF
TRBV4-2,-,CASSQEIASTDTQYF
TRBV20-1,-,CSARDQLGSNEQFF
TRBV3-1,TRBD1,CASSQAQGVFEQYF
TRBV5-1,TRBD2,CASSTSESSYNEQFF
TRBV20-1,-,CSARSRGWSYNEQFF
TRBV7-9,-,CASSLPRTVTSPNEQFF
TRBV10-3,-,CAISESTQSGETQYF
TRBV20-1,TRBD1,CSATGDSDSYNEQFF
TRBV20-1,-,CSAKFFRRRKNTGELFF
TRBV10-3,-,CAISESGQSSYNEQFF
TRBV6-1,-,CASSEDGYPPGTQYF
TRBV30,-,CAWSVLGASQETQYF
TRBV7-2,TRBD1,CASRTGQGRYNEQFF
TRBV6-6,-,CASILNSGGGYTF
TRBV4-2,-,CASSQDAGFVYGYTF
TRBV6-2/TRBV6-3,TRBD2,CASSYKASGGTDTQYF
TRBV12-3/TRBV12-4,TRBD2,CASRELAGVLNEQFF
TRBV7-9,-,CASKLGGDTEAFF
TRBV5-1,-,CASSSSIGSETQYF
TRBV20-1,TRBD2,CSARSSSGRANNEQFF
TRBV19,-,CASQFGTQETQYF
TRBV7-2,TRBD1,CASSNLRQGSYEQYF
TRBV15,-,CATSRDRLDTQYF
TRBV15,-,CATSRGDYSNTGELFF
TRBV12-3/TRBV12-4,TRBD1,CASRRQGDFNQPQHF
TRBV18,-,CASSPLSGRRGTGELFF
TRBV4-3,TRBD1,CASSQVAGGNQPQHF
TRBV3-1,TRBD2,CASSPGTSGTSYYEQYF
TRBV24-1,-,CATNQHFPYNEQFF